This section outlines one T cell receptor beta chain sequence together with its context. Antigen specificity is unknown. The method was immunoSEQ multiplex PCR; TCRdb's version includes in-frame clones alone and lacks a portion of them. There are 410,000 or so clones in the sample; around 92% occur only once, and about 1.7% lies in the top ten. This sample is part of a study of Ad26.COV2.S vaccination and SARS-CoV-2 variants. Across the whole study: Into the muscle, Ad26.COV2.S was dosed once or twice, 56 days apart. Overall study results and limits: Non-spike TCR breadth was similar in vaccine and placebo recipients. An underestimation of total T cell responses may have resulted from the TCR breadth and depth analyses.

Treatment: roughly 19 received Ad26.COV2.S at low or high dose, single or two shots; about 5 received placebo; per-sample allocation not given. Sampling took place 63 days after the first vaccine or placebo injection. This CDR3 has 16 residues. V shed 4 bases and J 5 bases; nucleotides not matched to a gene: 10. CDR1 is MNHEY, CDR2 SVGAGI, per germline. Here the sequenced sample was peripheral blood, taken in a trial of Ad26.COV2.S vaccine versus placebo. The sequence derives from a person aged 18-65 years who received the Ad26.COV2.S COVID-19 vaccine or a placebo. The chain is built from TRBV6-5 and TRBJ2-3, with 9 bases lining up with TRBD2. As DNA, the CDR3 is TGTGCCAGCAGTTGGCTTAGCGGGGGCACTGGAGATACGCAGTATTTT. Encoded protein: CASSWLSGGTGDTQYF.